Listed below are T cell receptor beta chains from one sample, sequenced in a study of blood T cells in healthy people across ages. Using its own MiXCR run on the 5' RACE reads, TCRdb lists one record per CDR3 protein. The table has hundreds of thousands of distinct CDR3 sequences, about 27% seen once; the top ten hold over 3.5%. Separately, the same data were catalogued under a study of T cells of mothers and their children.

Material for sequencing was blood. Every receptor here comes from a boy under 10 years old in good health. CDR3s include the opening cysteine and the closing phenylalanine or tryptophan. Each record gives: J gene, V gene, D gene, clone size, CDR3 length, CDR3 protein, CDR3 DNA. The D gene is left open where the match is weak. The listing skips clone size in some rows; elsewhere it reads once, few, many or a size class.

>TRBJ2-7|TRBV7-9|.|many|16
CASSLGSGRSSYEQYF
TGTGCCAGCAGCTTGGGGAGCGGGCGAAGCTCCTACGAGCAGTACTTC
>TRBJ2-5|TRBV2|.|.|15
CASSVLRGAEETQYF
TGTGCCAGCAGCGTCTTACGAGGGGCGGAAGAGACCCAGTACTTC
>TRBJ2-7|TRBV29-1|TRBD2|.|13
CSGTSGSSYEQYF
TGCAGCGGAACTAGCGGGAGTTCCTACGAGCAGTACTTC
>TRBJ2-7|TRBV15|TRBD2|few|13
CATSSRLAGEQYF
TGTGCCACCAGCAGTCGGCTAGCGGGCGAGCAGTACTTC
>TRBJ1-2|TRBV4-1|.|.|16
CAGSQADSTVEYGYTF
TGCGCCGGCAGTCAAGCCGACAGTACCGTTGAGTATGGCTACACCTTC
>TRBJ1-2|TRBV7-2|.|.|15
CASSLFRGSSGGYTF
TGTGCCAGCAGCTTATTTCGGGGGTCGAGCGGAGGCTACACCTTC
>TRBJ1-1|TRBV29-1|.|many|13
CSVGLSLNTEAFF
TGCAGCGTTGGTCTGTCTTTGAACACTGAAGCTTTCTTT
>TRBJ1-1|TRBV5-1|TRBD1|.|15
CASSLSPLGQALAFF
TGCGCCAGCAGCTTGTCCCCCTTGGGACAGGCGCTGGCTTTCTTT
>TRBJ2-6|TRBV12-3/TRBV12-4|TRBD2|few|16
CASSPGGLSGANVLTF
TGTGCCAGCAGTCCGGGGGGGCTCTCTGGGGCCAACGTCCTGACTTTC
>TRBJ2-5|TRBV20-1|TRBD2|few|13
CSAASGGGETQYF
TGCAGTGCTGCCTCGGGGGGTGGGGAGACCCAGTACTTC
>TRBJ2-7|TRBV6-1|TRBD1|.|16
CASSATTGTPSYEQYF
TGTGCCAGCAGTGCCACGACAGGGACCCCTTCCTACGAGCAGTACTTC
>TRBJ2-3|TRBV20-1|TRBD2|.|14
CSARVAGTTDTQYF
TGCAGTGCTAGAGTAGCGGGAACCACAGATACGCAGTATTTT
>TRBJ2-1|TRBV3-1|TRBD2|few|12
CASSQTSVEQFF
TGTGCCAGCAGCCAAACTAGCGTGGAGCAGTTCTTC
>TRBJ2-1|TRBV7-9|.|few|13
CASSLAVYNEQFF
TGTGCCAGCAGCTTAGCGGTATACAATGAGCAGTTCTTC
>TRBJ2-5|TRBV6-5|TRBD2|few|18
CASSYGLLAGGTQETQYF
TGTGCCAGCAGTTACGGGTTACTAGCGGGGGGAACTCAAGAGACCCAGTACTTC
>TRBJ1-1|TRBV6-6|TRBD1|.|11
CASSIDRVAFF
TGTGCCAGCAGCATCGACAGGGTAGCTTTCTTT
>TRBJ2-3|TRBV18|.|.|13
CASSPRGTDTQYF
TGTGCCAGCTCACCACGGGGCACAGATACGCAGTATTTT
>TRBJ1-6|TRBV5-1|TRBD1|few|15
CASSLDRGRNSPLHF
TGCGCCAGCAGCCTGGACAGGGGTCGAAATTCACCCCTCCACTTT